This T cell receptor beta chain comes out of a study of CD8 T cells in ankylosing spondylitis. General study points: Ankylosing spondylitis blood appeared to carry a characteristic TCR beta motif of roughly 8 highly homologous variants.

CDR3 size: 13 residues. V was clipped by 5 bases and J by 4 bases, with 8 bases between them. CDR1 is SGHTA, CDR2 FQGTGA, per germline. Concerning this clonotype: Its antigen is currently unknown.

By quantitative 5'-RACE with molecular barcodes, the TCR beta libraries were made. TCRdb ran MiXCR on the 5' RACE reads and lists one entry per CDR3 protein. The table shows 250,000 to 350,000 distinct CDR3 sequences, with roughly 20% occurring only once. The sample comprised blood, either unsorted or a sorted T cell fraction (not recorded which). This sequence was found in a male donor with ankylosing spondylitis or in good health (not recorded which). This chain uses TRBV7-3 with TRBJ2-2; D uncertain. The CDR3 reads CASSRVGTGELFF. The DNA of the CDR3 is TGTGCCAGCAGCCGGGTCGGCACCGGGGAGCTGTTTTTT.